Reported below is one T cell receptor (beta chain). No antigen is known for it. This specimen belongs to a study of OX40 agonist ivuxolimab in advanced cancers. Points from the study as a whole: Some of the lowest clonal expansion was seen in partial responders at 0.1-3.0 mg/kg. Both blood CD4+ and CD8+ T cells showed clonal growth by week 6 at 0.1 to 3.0 mg/kg.

Germline CDR1 is LNHDA and CDR2 is SQIVND (reference sequence). There are 12 residues in the CDR3. V shed 3 bases and J shed 10 bases, with 10 bases lying between them. The method was immunoSEQ multiplex PCR; TCRdb's version includes in-frame clones alone and lacks a portion of them. The repertoire holds 65,000 to 90,000 clones, with approximately 80% as singletons. The receptor's source is an adult with an advanced solid tumor such as melanoma, head and neck, liver or kidney cancer. The rearrangement uses TRBV19 and TRBJ1-5; tentatively, D is TRBD1 (5 bases). This specimen was CD4+ or CD8+ T cells sorted from blood, taken in a trial of the OX40 agonist ivuxolimab. CDR3 protein: CASSMDKGPQHF. CDR3 in DNA: TGTGCCAGTAGTATGGACAAGGGTCCCCAGCATTTT.